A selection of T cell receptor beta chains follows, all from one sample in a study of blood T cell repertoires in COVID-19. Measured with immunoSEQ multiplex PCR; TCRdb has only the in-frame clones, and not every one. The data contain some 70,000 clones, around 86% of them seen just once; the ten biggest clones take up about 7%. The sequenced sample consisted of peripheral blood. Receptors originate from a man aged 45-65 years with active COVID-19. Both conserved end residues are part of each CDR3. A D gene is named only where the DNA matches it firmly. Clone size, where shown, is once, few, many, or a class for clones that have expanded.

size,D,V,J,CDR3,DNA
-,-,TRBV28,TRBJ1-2,CASSGIGYGYTF,TGTGCCAGCAGCGGTATCGGGTATGGCTACACCTTC
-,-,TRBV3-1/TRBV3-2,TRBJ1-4,CASSQDRGSWKELFF,TGTGCCAGCAGCCAAGACAGGGGATCGTGGAAAGAACTGTTTTTT
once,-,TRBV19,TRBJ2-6,CASSMRQAGANVLTF,TGTGCCAGTAGTATGCGACAGGCTGGGGCCAACGTCCTGACTTTC
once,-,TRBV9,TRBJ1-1,CASSTTPNTEAFF,TGTGCCAGCAGCACGACACCGAACACTGAAGCTTTCTTT
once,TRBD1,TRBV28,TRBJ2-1,CASSLWGTGGNEQFF,TGTGCCAGCAGTTTATGGGGGACAGGGGGAAATGAGCAGTTCTTC
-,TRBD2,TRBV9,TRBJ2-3,CASRAGGPTDTQYF,TGTGCCAGTCGAGCGGGGGGACCCACAGATACGCAGTATTTT
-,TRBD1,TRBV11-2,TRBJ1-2,CASSFGTGGTYGYTF,TGTGCCAGCAGCTTCGGGACAGGGGGGACCTATGGCTACACCTTC
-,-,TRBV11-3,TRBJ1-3,CASSLESGSGNTIYF,TGTGCCAGCAGCTTAGAAAGCGGCTCTGGAAACACCATATATTTT
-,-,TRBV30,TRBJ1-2,CAWGPGGYYGYTF,TGTGCCTGGGGGCCTGGAGGTTACTATGGCTACACCTTC
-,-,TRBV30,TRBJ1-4,CAWSRARGATNEKLFF,TGTGCCTGGAGCCGAGCGCGGGGAGCAACTAATGAAAAACTGTTTTTT
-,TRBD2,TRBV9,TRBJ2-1,CASSLTSPNEQFF,TGTGCCAGCAGCCTGACTAGCCCAAATGAGCAGTTCTTC
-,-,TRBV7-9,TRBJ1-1,CASSLSGSEAFF,TGTGCCAGCAGCTTATCAGGGTCTGAAGCTTTCTTT
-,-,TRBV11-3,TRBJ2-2,CASSLGPGGTGELFF,TGTGCCAGCAGCTTAGGCCCAGGGGGGACCGGGGAGCTGTTTTTT
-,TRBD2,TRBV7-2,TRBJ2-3,CASSLSGGRALGDTQYF,TGTGCCAGCAGCTTATCAGGCGGGAGGGCCCTCGGAGATACGCAGTATTTT
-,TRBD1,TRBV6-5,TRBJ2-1,CASSYSWDRGNEQFF,TGTGCCAGCAGTTACTCGTGGGACAGGGGCAATGAGCAGTTCTTC
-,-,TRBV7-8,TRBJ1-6,CASVGSRAQNSPLHF,TGTGCCAGCGTGGGCAGCCGCGCCCAGAATTCACCCCTCCACTTT
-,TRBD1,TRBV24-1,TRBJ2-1,CATSDGGTGGNEQFF,TGTGCCACCAGTGACGGCGGGACAGGGGGCAATGAGCAGTTCTTC
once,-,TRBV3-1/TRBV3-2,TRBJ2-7,CASSQRLDKSYEQYF,TGTGCCAGCAGCCAAAGGTTGGACAAATCCTACGAGCAGTACTTC
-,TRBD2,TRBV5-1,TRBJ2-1,CASRLAGGHNEQFF,TGCGCCAGCCGGCTAGCGGGAGGTCACAATGAGCAGTTCTTC
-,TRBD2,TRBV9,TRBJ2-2,CASSVEDSGRSGELFF,TGTGCCAGCAGCGTAGAGGATAGCGGGAGATCAGGGGAGCTGTTTTTT
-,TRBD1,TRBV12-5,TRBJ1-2,CASGLVPLHRGVGYTF,TGTGCTAGTGGTTTGGTACCGCTGCACAGGGGGGTGGGCTACACCTTC
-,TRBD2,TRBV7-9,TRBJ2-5,CASSLGLAGLQQETQYF,TGTGCCAGCAGCTTAGGACTAGCGGGGCTCCAACAAGAGACCCAGTACTTC
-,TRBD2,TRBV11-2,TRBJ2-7,CASSLAPNRLAGDEDEQYF,TGTGCCAGCAGCTTAGCCCCGAATCGACTAGCGGGAGATGAGGACGAGCAGTACTTC
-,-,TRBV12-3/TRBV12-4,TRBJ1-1,CASSLGQLEAFF,TGTGCCAGCAGTTTAGGACAGCTCGAAGCTTTCTTT
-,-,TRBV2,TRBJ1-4,CASRVQGTLNEKLFF,TGTGCCAGCAGGGTACAGGGCACTCTTAATGAAAAACTGTTTTTT
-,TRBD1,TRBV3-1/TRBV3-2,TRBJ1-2,CASSRSGGNEYGYTF,TGTGCCAGCAGTCGTTCAGGGGGCAACGAGTATGGCTACACCTTC
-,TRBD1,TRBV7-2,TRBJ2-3,CASSTRGRDTQYF,TGTGCCAGCAGCACAAGGGGGCGGGATACGCAGTATTTT
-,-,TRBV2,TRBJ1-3,CASSQDSTGNTIYF,TGTGCCAGCAGCCAGGACAGCACTGGAAACACCATATATTTT
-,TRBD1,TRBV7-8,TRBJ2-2,CASSLEQGGTGELFF,TGTGCCAGCAGCTTAGAACAGGGGGGTACCGGGGAGCTGTTTTTT
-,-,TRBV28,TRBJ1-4,CASSFGSGRTNEKLFF,TGTGCCAGCTCCTTCGGGAGCGGGAGAACTAATGAAAAACTGTTTTTT
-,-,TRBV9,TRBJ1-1,CASSVSPGPNTEAFF,TGTGCCAGCAGCGTATCTCCAGGCCCGAACACTGAAGCTTTCTTT
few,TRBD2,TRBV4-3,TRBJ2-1,CASSQDRGGFSYNEQFF,TGCGCCAGCAGCCAAGATCGGGGGGGTTTTTCCTACAATGAGCAGTTCTTC
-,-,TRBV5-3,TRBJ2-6,CARSWGLADLSSGANVLTF,TGTGCCAGAAGCTGGGGACTTGCGGATTTGAGCTCTGGGGCCAACGTCCTGACTTTC
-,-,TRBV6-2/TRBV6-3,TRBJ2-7,CASSYDQGTYEQYF,TGTGCCAGCAGTTACGACCAGGGGACGTACGAGCAGTACTTC
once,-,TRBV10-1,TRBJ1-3,CASSYRTVLSGNTIYF,TGCGCCAGCAGTTATAGGACAGTTCTCTCTGGAAACACCATATATTTT
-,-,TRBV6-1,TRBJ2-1,CASSEMGVYNEQFF,TGTGCCAGCAGTGAAATGGGAGTTTACAATGAGCAGTTCTTC
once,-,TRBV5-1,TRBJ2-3,CASSLDGIPTNTDTQYF,TGCGCCAGCAGCTTGGATGGGATTCCGACTAACACAGATACGCAGTATTTT
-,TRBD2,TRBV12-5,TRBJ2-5,CASGLGALAGVQETQYF,TGTGCTAGTGGCTTGGGTGCACTAGCGGGGGTACAAGAGACCCAGTACTTC
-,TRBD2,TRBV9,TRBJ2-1,CASSPGSTSGVGQFF,TGTGCCAGCAGCCCCGGGAGTACTAGCGGGGTAGGGCAGTTCTTC
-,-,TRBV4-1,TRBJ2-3,CASSRRMSDDSSTDTQYF,TGCGCCAGCAGCCGCCGAATGTCGGATGACTCTAGCACAGATACGCAGTATTTT
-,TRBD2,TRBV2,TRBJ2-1,CASSVRLAGISYNEQFF,TGTGCCAGCAGTGTACGGCTAGCGGGTATCTCCTACAATGAGCAGTTCTTC
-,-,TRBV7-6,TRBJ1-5,CASSLVSGINQPQHF,TGTGCCAGCAGCTTAGTATCGGGGATAAATCAGCCCCAGCATTTT